This is a list of T cell receptor beta chains from one sample in a study of Ad26.COV2.S vaccination and SARS-CoV-2 variants. Sequencing was performed with immunoSEQ multiplex PCR; in TCRdb, only in-frame clones are kept and a portion is missing. The data show around 450,000 clones, roughly 89% seen once. Sequencing was performed on peripheral blood, taken in a trial of Ad26.COV2.S vaccine versus placebo. These receptors came from a person between 18 and 65 years old who received the Ad26.COV2.S COVID-19 vaccine or a placebo. Each CDR3 is given with its conserved first and last residue. Fields, in order: V gene, J gene, clone size, D gene, CDR3 DNA, CDR3 protein. D genes are given only for firm matches. Some rows mark clone size as missing; the rest say once, few, many or name a class of expanded clone.

>TRBV3-1/TRBV3-2|TRBJ2-7|.|.
TGTGCCAGCAGCCAACCGGCCTCCCTCAAGGTGGACGAGCAGTACTTC
CASSQPASLKVDEQYF
>TRBV10-3|TRBJ1-1|once|.
TGTGCCATCAAAAAAACAGGGCTGGGCACTGAAGCTTTCTTT
CAIKKTGLGTEAFF
>TRBV18|TRBJ2-5|once|.
TGTGCCAGCTCACCATCAGGACTGACAGAGACCCAGTACTTC
CASSPSGLTETQYF
>TRBV6-6|TRBJ1-2|.|.
TGTGCCAGCAGTTCAGGAGTCTATGGCTACACCTTC
CASSSGVYGYTF
>TRBV2|TRBJ2-3|.|TRBD1
TGTGCCAGCAGTGAGACAGGGGGTGACACAGATACGCAGTATTTT
CASSETGGDTDTQYF
>TRBV5-1|TRBJ1-1|.|TRBD1
TGCGCCAGCAGCTCTCCCGGGACAGGGGAGGAAGCTTTCTTT
CASSSPGTGEEAFF
>TRBV29-1|TRBJ2-1|.|.
TGCAGCGTTGGTCTAGTCCTGGCCTATGAGCAGTTCTTC
CSVGLVLAYEQFF
>TRBV3-1/TRBV3-2|TRBJ2-1|once|.
TGTGCCAGCAGCCAAGATAGACTCTTGAGGCAGTTCTTC
CASSQDRLLRQFF
>TRBV20-1|TRBJ2-5|.|.
TGCAGTGCGCGTGGGGGAGAGACCCAGTACTTC
CSARGGETQYF
>TRBV5-1|TRBJ2-3|once|.
TGCGCCAGCAGCTTGCAGCCCGGGGATACGCAGTATTTT
CASSLQPGDTQYF
>TRBV7-9|TRBJ1-1|.|.
TGTGCCAGCAGCTCCCCCCTTGGAAGAGGGACTGAAGCTTTCTTT
CASSSPLGRGTEAFF
>TRBV9|TRBJ1-1|.|.
TGTGCCAGCAGCGTAGCGCCCGTTAACACTGAAGCTTTCTTT
CASSVAPVNTEAFF
>TRBV2|TRBJ2-1|.|.
TGTGCCAGCAGCGGAGGGGGTCCGAGCAATGAGCAGTTCTTC
CASSGGGPSNEQFF
>TRBV5-4|TRBJ2-1|.|.
TGTGCCAGCAGCTTCCTAGCAGCTAACAATGAGCAGTTCTTC
CASSFLAANNEQFF
>TRBV24-1|TRBJ2-1|.|TRBD2
TGTGCCACCAGTGATCCTAGCGGGAAAACGTACAATGAGCAGTTCTTC
CATSDPSGKTYNEQFF
>TRBV30|TRBJ1-2|.|.
TGTGCCTGGAGCCCGGGGAGCTATGGCTACACCTTC
CAWSPGSYGYTF
>TRBV27|TRBJ1-5|.|TRBD1
TGTGCCAGCAGTTTACGGGGACAGGGCCTCTCCAATCAGCCCCAGCATTTT
CASSLRGQGLSNQPQHF
>TRBV18|TRBJ1-3|.|TRBD1
TGTGCCAGCTCACCAATTACTCCGGGACAGGGCCTGTCAGGAAACACCATATATTTT
CASSPITPGQGLSGNTIYF
>TRBV6-5|TRBJ2-2|.|.
TGTGCCAGCAGAGATGGGACTCCCCCTGGAGGGGAGCTGTTTTTT
CASRDGTPPGGELFF
>TRBV11-2|TRBJ2-7|once|.
TGTGCCAGCAGCTTAGTTCGTGGACGGATCTACGAGCAGTACTTC
CASSLVRGRIYEQYF
>TRBV27|TRBJ2-2|.|TRBD2
TGTGCCAGCAGCACCGGGACTAGCGGGGGACCGACCGGGGAGCTGTTTTTT
CASSTGTSGGPTGELFF
>TRBV28|TRBJ2-7|.|.
TGTGCCAGCAGTTTTGAATACAGGCGCCTTTCCTACGAGCAGTACTTC
CASSFEYRRLSYEQYF
>TRBV6-2/TRBV6-3|TRBJ1-1|.|.
TGTGCCAGCAGTTACGGCAGGGTCTCCACTGAAGCTTTCTTT
CASSYGRVSTEAFF
>TRBV19|TRBJ1-6|.|.
TGTGCCAGTAGTATAGGGGAAGGATACTCACCCCTCCACTTT
CASSIGEGYSPLHF
>TRBV7-2|TRBJ1-5|.|.
TGTGCCAGCAGTCTGAGTGCGGGTCTCAATCAGCCCCAGCATTTT
CASSLSAGLNQPQHF
>TRBV27|TRBJ2-1|.|.
TGTGCCAGCAGTTTATTCCCCCTCAGGGACCAACACAATGAGCAGTTCTTC
CASSLFPLRDQHNEQFF